This T cell receptor beta chain was retrieved from a study of T cells in Graves' hyperthyroidism and ophthalmopathy. TCR beta CDR3 regions were amplified from RNA. First-round RT-PCR with HTBI primers amplified the TCR CDR3 region. TCRdb independently ran MiXCR on the multiplex PCR reads; one entry per CDR3 protein. Of about 420,000 distinct CDR3 sequences in the sample, approximately 15% were seen once. CDR3 length: 13 residues. V was clipped by 2 bases and J by 8 bases, with 10 bases between them. The clonotype was recovered from a woman between 18 and 29 years old with Graves' hyperthyroidism. V gene TRBV12-3 or TRBV12-4 combines with J gene TRBJ2-1; unclear D gene. The material sequenced was blood. The CDR3 DNA is TGTGCCAGCAGTTTAAAGGCGGTGGATGAGCAGTTCTTC. This gives the protein CASSLKAVDEQFF.